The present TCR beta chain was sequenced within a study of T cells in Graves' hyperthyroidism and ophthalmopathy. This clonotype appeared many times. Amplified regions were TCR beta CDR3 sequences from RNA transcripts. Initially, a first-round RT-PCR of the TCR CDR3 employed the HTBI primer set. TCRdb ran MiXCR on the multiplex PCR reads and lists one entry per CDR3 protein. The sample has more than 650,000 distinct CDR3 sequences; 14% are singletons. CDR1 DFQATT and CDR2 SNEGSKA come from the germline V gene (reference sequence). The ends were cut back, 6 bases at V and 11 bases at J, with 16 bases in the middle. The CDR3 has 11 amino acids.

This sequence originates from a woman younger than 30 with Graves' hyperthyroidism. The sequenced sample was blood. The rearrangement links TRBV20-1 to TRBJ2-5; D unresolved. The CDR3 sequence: CSATDGPTQYF. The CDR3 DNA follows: TGCAGTGCGACGGACGGGCCAACACAGTACTTC.